One and the same sample provided the 13 T cell receptor beta chains below, sequenced in a study of CD8 T cells in ankylosing spondylitis. MiXCR, run by TCRdb on the 5' RACE reads, gives a single entry per CDR3 protein. The sample holds 200,000 to 250,000 distinct CDR3 sequences, over 30% seen once. Source material: blood, either unsorted or a sorted T cell fraction (not recorded which). Source of these receptors: a male donor with ankylosing spondylitis or in good health (not recorded which).

The CDR3 loop reads CSVVGGPNTGELFF. The DNA for the CDR3 is TGCAGCGTTGTGGGGGGGCCCAACACCGGGGAGCTGTTTTTT. This chain joins TRBV29-1 and TRBJ2-2; D may be TRBD2 (7 bases). The germline V gene encodes CDR1 SQVTM and CDR2 ANQGSEA. Between the trimmed V and J ends, which lost 4 bases and 2 bases, there was a span of 11 bases. CDR3 length equals 14 residues.

This clonotype was found many times. The rearrangement joins TRBV4-2 to TRBJ2-1, with TRBD2 identical over 16 bases. Trimming took 4 bases from V and 2 from J; bases not matched to a gene: 8. The germline V gene encodes CDR1 LGHNA and CDR2 YNFKEQ. The CDR3 extends over 19 amino acids. CDR3 region: CASSLGTSGGAWPYNEQFF. The CDR3 bases are TGTGCCAGCAGCCTCGGGACTAGCGGGGGGGCCTGGCCCTACAATGAGCAGTTCTTC.

The chain joins TRBV5-1 to TRBJ1-2; weak D call: TRBD1 (5 bases). Per germline, CDR1 SGHRS and CDR2 YFSETQ. The CDR3 has 13 amino acids. Trimming took off 3 bases at V and 2 bases at J, with 8 bases between the two ends. CDR3: CASSWDRNYGYTF. The CDR3 bases are TGCGCCAGCAGCTGGGACCGAAACTATGGCTACACCTTC.

The rearrangement links TRBV20-1 to TRBJ2-5; a weak D match, TRBD1 (5 bases). The CDR3 has 13 residues. Trimming shortened V by 1 base and J by 7 bases, and 13 bases separated the two germline ends. Germline V gene lookup returns CDR1 DFQATT and CDR2 SNEGSKA (reference sequence). The CDR3, as DNA: TGCAGTGCTAGAGCGGACATCCACGGGACCCAGTACTTC. Amino acid sequence: CSARADIHGTQYF.

V gene TRBV6-5 combines with J gene TRBJ1-5; D gene uncertain. The V end was cut by 5 bases, the J end by 5 bases, with 7 bases between. The CDR3 runs to 12 residues. Germline CDR1 and CDR2: MNHEY and SVGAGI. The CDR3 is CASSTWDQPQHF. CDR3 nucleotides: TGTGCCAGCAGTACATGGGATCAGCCCCAGCATTTT.

This chain uses TRBV12-3 or TRBV12-4 with TRBJ2-3; 7 bases are shared with TRBD1. J gave up 0 bases and V 4 bases, and 7 bases lay outside the gene matches. The CDR3 runs 16 residues. The CDR3 sequence: CASSSTGTASTDTQYF. The CDR3 bases are TGTGCCAGCAGTTCTACTGGGACAGCTAGCACAGATACGCAGTATTTT.

This clonotype was counted only a few times. CDR3 residues: CASSPPGDIGNTIYF. CDR3 nucleotide sequence: TGTGCCAGCAGCCCACCCGGGGATATAGGAAACACCATATATTTT. The chain recombines TRBV9 with TRBJ1-3; D not resolved. Germline CDR1 is SGDLS and CDR2 is YYNGEE. V lost 4 bases and J lost 4, with 15 bases in between. The CDR3 contains 15 residues.

This chain connects TRBV6-5 to TRBJ2-1; 7 nucleotides match TRBD2. Germline CDR1 MNHEY, CDR2 SVGAGI. Germline trimming cut 2 bases from V and 9 bases from J; bases unmatched to any gene: 13. The CDR3 extends over 16 amino acids. CDR3 coding DNA: TGTGCCAGCAGTTACGATAGCAGGGAGGGTGATACTGAGCAGTTCTTC. Translated, it gives CASSYDSREGDTEQFF.

In this sample, this clonotype turned up a few times. This sequence joins TRBV7-2 and TRBJ1-1, with D unclear. The CDR3 consists of 14 residues. CDR1 and CDR2 from the germline V gene are SGHTA and FQGNSA. Trimming took off 2 bases at V and 2 bases at J, with 9 bases between the two ends. This chain's CDR3 is CASSLIHTNTEAFF. The CDR3 DNA reads as TGTGCCAGCAGCTTAATACATACCAACACTGAAGCTTTCTTT.

This clonotype was detected a few times. V gene TRBV5-1 combines with J gene TRBJ2-3; no definite D call. Trimming cost V 2 bases and J 3 bases, with 10 bases left between them. Germline CDR1 and CDR2: SGHRS and YFSETQ. The length of the CDR3 is 14 residues. The CDR3 DNA follows: TGCGCCAGCAGCTTCGCCGAGGCGACAGATACGCAGTATTTT. Translation: CASSFAEATDTQYF.

This clonotype was counted a few times. This rearrangement joins TRBV5-5 to TRBJ2-7; unclear D gene. The CDR3 covers 16 residues. Germline values: CDR1 SGHKS, CDR2 YYEKEE (reference sequence). V was pared by 4 bases and J by 4 bases, with 21 bases between. CDR3 in DNA: TGTGCCAGCAGCGCGAAGCAAGGCGGAGAATATTACGAGCAGTACTTC. Its translation is CASSAKQGGEYYEQYF.

This clonotype was picked up a small number of times. CDR3 DNA sequence: TGCGCCAGCAGCCCTGGCAGGGGTTCGGGGAATAATTCACCCCTCCACTTT. Translating gives CASSPGRGSGNNSPLHF. The chain carries TRBV4-1 and TRBJ1-6; tentatively, D is TRBD1 (6 bases). The CDR3 covers 17 residues. The V end lost 4 bases, the J end lost 5 bases, and 18 bases lay between the germline ends. CDR1 MGHRA and CDR2 YSYEKL come from the germline V gene.

The chain joins TRBV15 to TRBJ2-1; TRBD2 is a possible D gene (5 bases). The CDR3 consists of 12 residues. In germline, CDR1 is LNHNV, CDR2 YYDKDF (reference sequence). With 6 bases removed from V and 4 bases from J, the gap between germline ends came to 7 bases. The CDR3 nucleotides read TGTGCCACCAGAGGGAGTTACAATGAGCAGTTCTTC. Protein sequence: CATRGSYNEQFF.